One and the same sample provided the 30 T cell receptor beta chains below, sequenced in a study of T cell responses to AZD1222 COVID-19 vaccine. Profiled with immunoSEQ multiplex PCR; TCRdb holds only in-frame clones, not every one. The table for this sample gives over 140,000 clones. Sequencing was performed on peripheral blood. These TCRs come from an adult in good health.

This sequence joins TRBV6-5 and TRBJ1-1; perhaps TRBD1 as D (6 bases). CDR1 MNHEY and CDR2 SVGAGI come from the germline V gene. V was shortened by 10 bases and J by 6 bases, with 21 bases between the two germline ends. The CDR3 sequence is 14 residues long. The CDR3 region is CATLGQSGPAEAFF. The CDR3 DNA is TGTGCCACTCTGGGACAATCGGGGCCCGCTGAAGCTTTCTTT.

This chain uses TRBV7-3 with TRBJ2-7; possible D gene TRBD1, 6 bases. CDR3 size: 14 residues. Germline values: CDR1 SGHTA, CDR2 FQGTGA. The ends were cut back, 5 bases at V and 1 base at J, with 12 bases in the middle. CDR3 protein: CASSPQGQSYEQYF. CDR3 in DNA: TGTGCCAGCAGCCCACAGGGCCAATCCTACGAGCAGTACTTC.

The chain recombines TRBV29-1 with TRBJ2-3; no clear D. The germline V and J ends were trimmed by 7 bases and 4 bases, with 15 bases remaining between them. The germline CDR1 and CDR2 sequences are SQVTM and ANQGSEA. This CDR3 spans 13 amino acids. For the CDR3, the DNA is TGCAGCGCTGAGATGACCGTCTCAGATACGCAGTATTTT. Residues: CSAEMTVSDTQYF.

The chain combines TRBV6-1 with TRBJ2-1; weak D call: TRBD1 (6 bases). Germline V gene data show CDR1 as MNHNS and CDR2 as SASEGT. The length of the CDR3 is 15 residues. Trimming pared 1 base from V and 2 bases from J, leaving 9 bases between. This chain's CDR3 is CASSEDRVPYNEQFF. The CDR3 DNA sequence: TGTGCCAGCAGTGAAGACAGGGTTCCCTACAATGAGCAGTTCTTC.

Regarding this clone: At the DNA level, this CDR3 is encoded by other sequences in the same sample as well. The chain couples TRBV3-1 (or the pseudogene TRBV3-2) to TRBJ1-1; D is uncertain. V lost 0 bases and J 1 base, leaving 6 bases between the germline ends. The CDR3 consists of 14 residues. Germline CDR1 LGHDT, CDR2 YNNKEL (reference sequence). The CDR3 region is CASSQEGRNTEAFF. DNA for the CDR3: TGTGCCAGCAGCCAAGAGGGCAGGAACACTGAAGCTTTCTTT.

The chain employs TRBV6-5 and TRBJ1-5; 8 bases map to TRBD1. V gave up 6 bases and J gave up 3 bases; unmatched junction bases: 4. Germline V gene sequence: CDR1 MNHEY, CDR2 SVGAGI. The CDR3 is 14 amino acids. Here the CDR3 reads CASRTTGVNQPQHF. The CDR3, as DNA: TGTGCCAGCAGGACGACAGGGGTCAATCAGCCCCAGCATTTT.

The gene calls are TRBV28 and TRBJ2-5; D is unclear. With 3 bases removed from V and 1 base from J, the gap between germline ends came to 15 bases. The germline V gene has CDR1 MDHEN and CDR2 SYDVKM. This CDR3 contains 16 residues. The CDR3 nucleotides are TGTGCCAGCAGTTTTTTGGGCGGCCGCCGCCAAGAGACCCAGTACTTC. Its protein product is CASSFLGGRRQETQYF. Variable domain in full (rest from reference TRBV28 and TRBJ2-5): DVKVTQSSRYLVKRTGEKVFLECVQDMDHENMFWYRQDPGLGLRLIYFSYDVKMKEKGDIPEGYSVSREKKERFSLILESASTNQTSMYLCASSFLGGRRQETQYFGPGTRLLVL.

The rearrangement links TRBV6-6 to TRBJ2-5, with a possible D match to TRBD2 (6 bases). Germline lookup yields CDR1 MNHNY and CDR2 SVGAGI (reference sequence). The CDR3 covers 15 residues. The germline V and J ends were trimmed by 8 bases and 3 bases, with 19 bases remaining between them. The chain's CDR3 is CASEGRAGPKETQYF. Written as DNA, the CDR3 is TGTGCCAGCGAGGGTAGGGCGGGGCCGAAAGAGACCCAGTACTTC.

CDR3 loop: CASRTGVFSGNTIYF. In DNA, the CDR3 is TGTGCCAGCAGGACAGGGGTCTTCTCTGGAAACACCATATATTTT. The V call is TRBV2, the J call TRBJ1-3; 8 bases agree with TRBD1. The CDR3 covers 15 residues. The germline V gene encodes CDR1 SNHLY and CDR2 FYNNEI. J gave up 0 bases and V 6 bases, and 4 bases lay outside the gene matches.

V is TRBV19 and J is TRBJ1-6; 7 bases agree with TRBD1. Germline V gene lookup returns CDR1 LNHDA and CDR2 SQIVND (reference sequence). The CDR3 consists of 21 residues. J lost 7 bases, V lost 5 bases, and 26 bases had no gene match. The CDR3 bases are TGTGCCAGTAGTCCAAAGACCTGGGGACAGATTACCTACAGCCTGAATTCACCCCTCCACTTT. Encoded protein: CASSPKTWGQITYSLNSPLHF.

With regard to this clone: Other nucleotide sequences in the sample specify the same CDR3. The gene calls are TRBV5-4 and TRBJ2-7; 15 bases are a match to TRBD2. CDR1 is SGHNT and CDR2 is YYREEE in the germline V gene (reference sequence). Trimming removed 4 bases from V and 3 bases from J; junction bases left unmatched: 2. The CDR3 has 15 residues. CDR3 nucleotide sequence: TGTGCCAGCAGCCTGGGACTAGCGGGGGGCTACGAGCAGTACTTC. The encoded protein is CASSLGLAGGYEQYF.

V gene TRBV10-3 combines with J gene TRBJ1-1, with a weak D call TRBD1 (6 bases). Germline CDR1 reads ENHRY; CDR2 reads SYGVKD. CDR3 size: 15 residues. Trimming shortened V by 8 bases and J by 3 bases, and 19 bases separated the two germline ends. For the CDR3, the DNA is TGTGCCATCGGAGGAACAGGGTTGCTGGACACTGAAGCTTTCTTT. Translated: CAIGGTGLLDTEAFF.

The gene calls are TRBV3-1 (or the pseudogene TRBV3-2) and TRBJ2-1; possibly TRBD1 or TRBD2 for D (5 bases each). V shed 0 bases and J shed 6 bases, with 15 bases lying between them. The CDR3 has 16 residues. Germline CDR1 is LGHDT and CDR2 is YNNKEL (reference sequence). The CDR3 sequence is CASSQDDTGRVNEQFF. DNA of the CDR3: TGTGCCAGCAGCCAAGATGACACGGGGCGCGTCAATGAGCAGTTCTTC.

The gene calls are TRBV5-1 and TRBJ2-3; 7 positions match TRBD2. Germline V lookup: CDR1 SGHRS, CDR2 YFSETQ. V lost 0 bases to trimming and J lost 5 bases; unmatched junction nucleotides: 12. The CDR3 contains 17 residues. CDR3: CASSLGGGGGVGDTQYF. The CDR3 nucleotides are TGCGCCAGCAGCTTGGGAGGCGGCGGGGGAGTAGGAGATACGCAGTATTTT.

This sequence joins TRBV11-2 and TRBJ2-1; D might be TRBD1 (6 bases). This CDR3 is built from 14 residues. The V and J ends lost 5 bases and 4 bases respectively, with 12 bases between them. Germline CDR1 SGHAT, CDR2 FQNNGV. The CDR3 sequence: CASSRTEEYNEQFF. The CDR3 DNA sequence: TGTGCCAGCAGCCGGACAGAGGAATACAATGAGCAGTTCTTC. The full variable domain, with the rest looked up from reference TRBV11-2 and TRBJ2-1, is EAGVAQSPRYKIIEKRQSVAFWCNPISGHATLYWYQQILGQGPKLLIQFQNNGVVDDSQLPKDRFSAERLKGVDSTLKIQPAKLEDSAVYLCASSRTEEYNEQFFGPGTRLTVL.

V usage is TRBV19 and J usage is TRBJ2-3; D is tentatively TRBD1 or TRBD2 (5 bases each). V was trimmed by 7 bases and J by 1 base, leaving 9 bases between them. The CDR3 length is 13 residues. Germline CDR1 is LNHDA and CDR2 is SQIVND (reference sequence). The DNA for the CDR3 is TGTGCCAGTAAAATGGGGGGCACAGATACGCAGTATTTT. This codes for CASKMGGTDTQYF.

V gene TRBV27 combines with J gene TRBJ2-1; TRBD2 matches 9 bases. The CDR3 runs 16 residues. The V segment lost 6 bases and the J segment 2 bases; nucleotides outside the gene matches: 8. Per the germline V gene, CDR1 is MNHEY and CDR2 is SMNVEV (reference sequence). CDR3 loop: CASSWQRGEAYNEQFF. The CDR3 DNA sequence: TGTGCCAGCAGCTGGCAGCGGGGGGAGGCCTACAATGAGCAGTTCTTC.

The rearrangement joins TRBV5-5 to TRBJ1-2, with D uncertain. Trimming stripped 0 bases from V and 1 base from J, with 7 bases between. The germline CDR1 and CDR2 sequences are SGHKS and YYEKEE (reference sequence). CDR3 length: 14 residues. The CDR3 region is CASSLEQDNYGYTF. CDR3 sequence (DNA): TGTGCCAGCAGCTTGGAGCAGGATAACTATGGCTACACCTTC.

Details on this clone: This same CDR3 is encoded by further DNA sequences in the sample. The J gene is TRBJ1-2, the V gene TRBV9; tentatively, D is TRBD1 (6 bases). The ends were cut back, 4 bases at V and 2 bases at J, with 12 bases in the middle. The germline V gene encodes CDR1 SGDLS and CDR2 YYNGEE. This CDR3 region has 14 residues. CDR3 residues: CASSNTGTNYGYTF. The CDR3 bases are TGTGCCAGCAGCAATACAGGGACCAACTATGGCTACACCTTC.

The chain recombines TRBV9 with TRBJ2-3; D is perhaps TRBD2 (6 bases). The CDR3 totals 11 residues. V was shortened by 3 bases and J by 11 bases, with 10 bases between the two germline ends. Germline CDR1 SGDLS, CDR2 YYNGEE. The CDR3 nucleotides are TGTGCCAGCAGCGGGGACTCCCAGCAGTATTTT. Translating it yields CASSGDSQQYF.

The chain has TRBV9 and TRBJ2-7, with D tentatively TRBD1 or TRBD2 (5 bases each). The V end was cut by 3 bases, the J end by 3 bases, with 19 bases between. Germline lookup yields CDR1 SGDLS and CDR2 YYNGEE. This CDR3 has 16 residues. The CDR3 sequence is CASSATTGGAGYEQYF. The CDR3 DNA is TGTGCCAGCAGCGCTACTACAGGTGGGGCGGGCTACGAGCAGTACTTC.

The V gene is TRBV3-1 (or the pseudogene TRBV3-2), the J gene TRBJ1-5; no definite D call. The V gene lost 0 bases and the J gene lost 6 bases, with 12 bases spanning the gap. The V gene's germline CDR1 is LGHDT and CDR2 YNNKEL (reference sequence). The CDR3 runs to 15 residues. CDR3 region: CASSQDSRLGQPQHF. CDR3 coding DNA: TGTGCCAGCAGCCAAGATTCCAGACTCGGTCAGCCCCAGCATTTT.

This chain connects TRBV28 to TRBJ1-5; D not resolved. The V end was cut by 5 bases, the J end by 0 bases, with 17 bases between. The CDR3 totals 17 residues. Germline assignment: CDR1 MDHEN and CDR2 SYDVKM. This CDR3 is CASSPLESSYSNQPQHF. In nucleotides, the CDR3 is TGTGCCAGCAGTCCCCTTGAAAGTTCATATAGCAATCAGCCCCAGCATTTT.

DNA of the CDR3: TGTGCCAGCACCACCCGGCGGTCTAGCGGGGGGACTTCGGAGACCCAGTACTTC. This gives the protein CASTTRRSSGGTSETQYF. J is TRBJ2-5 and V is TRBV11-3; 11 bases align to TRBD2. The CDR3 consists of 18 residues. The junction had 18 bases not matched to a gene; V was cut back by 7 bases and J by 5 bases. Germline CDR1 reads SGHNT; CDR2 reads YENEEA.

This sequence joins TRBV28 and TRBJ1-3; tentative D call: TRBD1 (6 bases). Per the germline V gene, CDR1 is MDHEN and CDR2 is SYDVKM. Trimming took off 1 base at V and 6 bases at J, with 13 bases between the two ends. CDR3 size: 15 residues. The CDR3 region has the DNA TGTGCCAGCAGTTTATTGGGGGCTCGGGAAAACACCATATATTTT. Translating it yields CASSLLGARENTIYF.

The chain links TRBV19 to TRBJ1-4; possible D gene TRBD1, 6 bases. The V end lost 5 bases, the J end lost 7 bases, and 14 bases lay between the germline ends. CDR1 is LNHDA, CDR2 SQIVND, per germline (reference sequence). The CDR3 spans 14 residues. CDR3 nucleotide sequence: TGTGCCAGTAGTCTAGGGGGACACAGTGAAAAACTGTTTTTT. Translation: CASSLGGHSEKLFF.

This rearrangement joins TRBV5-4 to TRBJ2-5, with D perhaps matching TRBD2 (6 bases). Germline assignment: CDR1 SGHNT and CDR2 YYREEE (reference sequence). With 4 bases removed from V and 7 bases from J, the gap between germline ends came to 20 bases. There are 15 residues in the CDR3. The DNA of the CDR3 is TGTGCCAGCAGCCGCGGAGGAGGGACCGTTGGGACCCAGTACTTC. The encoded protein is CASSRGGGTVGTQYF. The complete variable domain, with remaining parts taken from reference TRBV5-4 and TRBJ2-5, reads ETGVTQSPTHLIKTRGQQVTLRCSSQSGHNTVSWYQQALGQGPQFIFQYYREEENGRGNFPPRFSGLQFPNYSSELNVNALELDDSALYLCASSRGGGTVGTQYFGPGTRLLVL.

The rearrangement links TRBV5-1 to TRBJ2-3; D not certain. The germline V and J ends were trimmed by 2 bases and 2 bases, with 9 bases remaining between them. Per the germline V gene, CDR1 is SGHRS and CDR2 is YFSETQ. CDR3 size: 14 residues. CDR3 amino acids: CASSLGLVTDTQYF. The DNA of the CDR3 is TGCGCCAGCAGCTTAGGGTTAGTCACAGATACGCAGTATTTT.

This chain links TRBV29-1 with TRBJ1-2; D not certain. In germline, CDR1 is SQVTM, CDR2 ANQGSEA. The V and J ends lost 4 bases and 1 base respectively, with 13 bases between them. The CDR3 has 14 residues. The CDR3 region is CSVGSDLINYGYTF. The CDR3 DNA reads TGCAGCGTTGGTTCAGATCTTATTAACTATGGCTACACCTTC.

This chain uses TRBV18 with TRBJ1-5, with TRBD1 matching 9 bases. Per germline, CDR1 KGHSH and CDR2 LQKENI. The length of the CDR3 is 14 residues. V was pared by 2 bases and J by 8 bases, with 4 bases of the junction left unmatched. As DNA, the CDR3 is TGTGCCAGCTCACCAGGACAGGGGCGGGAGCCCCAGCATTTT. This encodes CASSPGQGREPQHF. The full variable domain, its missing parts supplied by reference TRBV18 and TRBJ1-5, is NAGVMQNPRHLVRRRGQEARLRCSPMKGHSHVYWYRQLPEEGLKFMVYLQKENIIDESGMPKERFSAEFPKEGPSILRIQQVVRGDSAAYFCASSPGQGREPQHFGDGTRLSIL.